The clone carrying this T cell receptor beta chain was detected a few times. The data derive from a study of T-cell reconstitution after alpha-beta-depleted transplantation in children. Unique molecular identifiers were incorporated when the TCRbeta library was constructed. In TCRdb, the PCR reads were re-called with MiXCR into one record per CDR3 protein. There are approximately 400,000 distinct CDR3 sequences in the sample; approximately 11% occur only once, and roughly 6% lies in the top ten. The ends were cut back, 6 bases at V and 5 bases at J, with 11 bases in the middle. Per germline, CDR1 SQVTM and CDR2 ANQGSEA. This CDR3 has 11 amino acids.

The chain links TRBV29-1 to TRBJ2-7; D is ambiguous. Sequenced material: PBMCs from the stem cell graft donor, taken from the stem cell graft. The receptor comes from a human donor who donated a stem cell graft to a child with acute myeloid leukemia. CDR3 in DNA: TGCAGCGTGAAGGCCGCCCACGAGCAGTACTTC. It yields the protein CSVKAAHEQYF.